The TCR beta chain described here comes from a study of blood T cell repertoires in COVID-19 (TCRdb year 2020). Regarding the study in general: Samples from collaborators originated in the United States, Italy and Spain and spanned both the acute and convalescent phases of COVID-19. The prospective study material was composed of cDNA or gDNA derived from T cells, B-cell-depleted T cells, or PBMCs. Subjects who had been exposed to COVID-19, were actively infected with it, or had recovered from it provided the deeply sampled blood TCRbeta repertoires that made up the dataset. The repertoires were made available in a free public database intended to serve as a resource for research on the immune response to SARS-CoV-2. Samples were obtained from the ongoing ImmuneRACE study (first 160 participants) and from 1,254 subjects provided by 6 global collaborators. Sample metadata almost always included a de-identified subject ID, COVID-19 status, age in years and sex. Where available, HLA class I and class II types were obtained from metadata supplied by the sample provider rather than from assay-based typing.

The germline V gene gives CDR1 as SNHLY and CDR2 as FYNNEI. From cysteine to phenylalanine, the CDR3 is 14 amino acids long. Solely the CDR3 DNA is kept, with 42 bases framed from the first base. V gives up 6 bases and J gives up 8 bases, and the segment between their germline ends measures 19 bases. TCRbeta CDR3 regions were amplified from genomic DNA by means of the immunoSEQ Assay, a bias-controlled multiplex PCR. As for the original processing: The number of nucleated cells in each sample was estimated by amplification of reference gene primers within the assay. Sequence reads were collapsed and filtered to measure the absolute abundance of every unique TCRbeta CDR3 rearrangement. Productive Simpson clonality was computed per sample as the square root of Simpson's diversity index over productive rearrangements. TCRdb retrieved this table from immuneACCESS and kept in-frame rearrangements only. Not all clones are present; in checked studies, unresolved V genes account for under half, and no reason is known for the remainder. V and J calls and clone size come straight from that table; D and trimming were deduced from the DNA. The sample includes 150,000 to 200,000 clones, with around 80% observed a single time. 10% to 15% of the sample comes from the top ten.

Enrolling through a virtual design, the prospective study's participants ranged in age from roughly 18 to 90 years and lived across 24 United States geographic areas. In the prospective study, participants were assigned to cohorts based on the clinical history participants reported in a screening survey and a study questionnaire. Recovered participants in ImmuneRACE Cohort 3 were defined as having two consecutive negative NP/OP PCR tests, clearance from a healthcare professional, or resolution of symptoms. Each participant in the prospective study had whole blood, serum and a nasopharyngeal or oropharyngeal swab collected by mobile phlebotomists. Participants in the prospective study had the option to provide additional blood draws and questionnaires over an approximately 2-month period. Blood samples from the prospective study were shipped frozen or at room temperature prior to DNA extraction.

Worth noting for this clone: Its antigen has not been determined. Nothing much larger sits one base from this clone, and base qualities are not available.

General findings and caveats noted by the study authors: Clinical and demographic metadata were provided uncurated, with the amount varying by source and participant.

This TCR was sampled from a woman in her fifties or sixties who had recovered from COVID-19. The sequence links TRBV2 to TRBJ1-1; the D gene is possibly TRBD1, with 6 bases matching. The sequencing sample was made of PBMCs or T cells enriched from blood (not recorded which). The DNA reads TGTGCCAGCAGCTCAATAAGCGGACAGCTAGAAGCTTTCTTT. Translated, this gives CASSSISGQLEAFF.